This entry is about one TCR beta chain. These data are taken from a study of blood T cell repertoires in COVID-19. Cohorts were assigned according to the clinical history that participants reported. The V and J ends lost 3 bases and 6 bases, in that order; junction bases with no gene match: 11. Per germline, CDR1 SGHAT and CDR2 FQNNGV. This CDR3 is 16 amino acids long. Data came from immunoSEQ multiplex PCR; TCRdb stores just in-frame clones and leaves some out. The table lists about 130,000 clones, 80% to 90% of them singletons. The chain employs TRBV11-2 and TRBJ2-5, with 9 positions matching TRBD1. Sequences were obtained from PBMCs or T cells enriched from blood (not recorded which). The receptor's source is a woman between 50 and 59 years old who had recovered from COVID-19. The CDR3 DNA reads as TGTGCCAGCAGCTTGGCCAAGGACAGGGGTGGGCAGACCCAGTACTTC. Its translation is CASSLAKDRGGQTQYF. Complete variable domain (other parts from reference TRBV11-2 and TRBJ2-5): EAGVAQSPRYKIIEKRQSVAFWCNPISGHATLYWYQQILGQGPKLLIQFQNNGVVDDSQLPKDRFSAERLKGVDSTLKIQPAKLEDSAVYLCASSLAKDRGGQTQYFGPGTRLLVL.